The clone carrying this T cell receptor (beta chain) appeared a single time. The CDR3 loop spans 14 amino acids. CDR1 is SNHLY and CDR2 is FYNNEI in the germline V gene. V lost 2 bases and J 4 bases, leaving 11 bases between the germline ends. Original data processing: Amplifying reference gene primers gave estimates of nucleated cell counts. The method was immunoSEQ multiplex PCR; TCRdb's version includes in-frame clones alone and lacks a portion of them. The V and J calls and clone size were taken over from that table, and D and trimming were inferred from the DNA. The sample shows over 85,000 clones, more than 75% of them seen only once. The record originates from a study of blood T cell repertoires in COVID-19. Overall study context: Acute and convalescent COVID-19 samples came from the United States, Italy and Spain. T cells, B-cell-depleted T cells, or PBMCs provided the cDNA or gDNA that served as material.

V usage is TRBV2 and J usage is TRBJ2-5; no reliable D call. This clonotype was sampled from a woman aged 45-59 years with acute or convalescent COVID-19. Material for sequencing was peripheral blood. The CDR3 spells CASSEWPTGETQYF. In DNA form, the CDR3 reads TGTGCCAGCAGTGAATGGCCCACGGGAGAGACCCAGTACTTC.